This T cell receptor beta chain came from a study of immune evolution from preneoplasia to lung adenocarcinoma (dated by TCRdb to 2020 to 2022). Background on the whole study: HLA loss of heterozygosity was seen in about 7%, 15% and 30% of AIS, MIA and ADC lesions, and in no AAH lesions. POLYSOLVER was used to infer class I HLA alleles from exome data, and LOHHLA was used to detect allele-specific HLA loss. Resected precursor lesions (AAH, AIS, MIA) and invasive adenocarcinomas were each compared against paired morphologically normal lung tissue. The study reported that roughly 110 samples were used for TCR sequencing. The immune data were combined with whole exome sequencing and methylation data from the same cohort of nodules. Immune contexture across lung adenocarcinoma precursors and invasive adenocarcinoma was profiled using immune gene expression, TCR sequencing and multiplex immunofluorescence. A total of around 52 patients contributed TCR sequencing data. The sample size was set by how many specimens were available, not by a prior power calculation. The overall cohort was made up of around 51 patients with pulmonary nodules who had surgical resection.

Overall study results and their limits: The findings reflected association rather than direct causation, and larger cohorts with long-term follow-up and longitudinal biopsies were considered necessary. Compared with EGFR-mutant or double wild-type lesions, KRAS-mutant nodules had the highest T cell clonality. Clonality was highest in normal lung, while later-stage lesions appeared to show lower clonality but higher T cell density and diversity. Top T cell clone frequencies were highest in normal lung and appeared to decrease progressively from AAH through AIS, MIA and invasive adenocarcinoma. Because all patients came from Japan and China, whether the findings apply to Western populations was uncertain.

The CDR3 sequence holds 14 residues, the cysteine and phenylalanine included. The read is trimmed to its CDR3 DNA, 42 bases read in frame from base 1. The germline V gene provides CDR1 WSHSY and CDR2 SAAADI. Trimming removed 0 bases from V and 7 bases from J; the gene matches leave 3 bases unexplained. The immunoSEQ hsTCRbeta Kit was used to sequence TCR beta CDR3 regions from DNA. The source study handled its data this way. The ImmunoSEQ Analyzer was used to analyse the TCR sequencing data. T cell clonality was defined as 1 minus Pielou's evenness, as computed on productive rearrangements. To measure T cell diversity, the inverse Simpson index was applied to productive templates. T cell density was expressed as TCR beta template counts normalized to usable DNA, with usable DNA estimated by amplifying and sequencing housekeeping genes. Two-sided Kruskal-Wallis tests were used to compare TCR metrics across histologic stages. TCRdb retrieved this table from immuneACCESS and kept in-frame rearrangements only. Not all clones are present; in checked studies, unresolved V genes account for under half, and no reason is known for the remainder. V and J calls and clone size come straight from that table; D and trimming were deduced from the DNA. This sample lists 14,000 or so clones; 75% to 85% were detected once. Together, the top ten hold approximately 4.4% of the sample.

With regard to this clone: Its binding antigen is unknown. Base qualities are not at hand, and no much larger clone is one base apart.

The patients had resection in Japan or China between about 2013 and 2018. Histologic diagnosis of each case was confirmed independently by two lung cancer pathologists on H&E slides. To enrich premalignant or tumor cells for nucleic acid extraction, macro-dissection was performed after pathologic assessment. FFPE tissue was used for DNA isolation with the AllPrep DNA/RNA FFPE Kit. The source is a person between 65 and 80 years old with lung adenocarcinoma. The sequence links TRBV10-2 to TRBJ1-2; 9 bases in the middle match TRBD1. The specimen was FFPE minimally invasive lung adenocarcinoma tissue. The cell subset or site label on this specimen signifies: micro-invasive lung adenocarcinoma (MIA). Read as DNA, the sequence is TGCGCCAGCAGTGAGTCCCGGACAGGGGCTGGCTACACCTTC. Its amino acids are CASSESRTGAGYTF.